The clone carrying this T cell receptor (beta chain) was picked up a small number of times. Sequencing was performed with immunoSEQ multiplex PCR; in TCRdb, only in-frame clones are kept and a portion is missing. Found here are more than 400,000 clones, 92% of them singletons; the top ten hold under 2%. The CDR3 is made up of 15 amino acids. Per the germline V gene, CDR1 is LNHDA and CDR2 is SQIVND (reference sequence). V was cut by 4 bases and J by 8 bases, with 17 bases left in between. This sample is part of a study of Ad26.COV2.S vaccination and SARS-CoV-2 variants. Treatment specified: roughly 18 received Ad26.COV2.S at low or high dose, single or two shots; 5 received placebo; per-sample allocation not given. Samples came from day 63 after the first vaccine or placebo injection.

The clonotype was recovered from a person between 18 and 60 years old who received the Ad26.COV2.S COVID-19 vaccine or a placebo. The rearrangement joins TRBV19 to TRBJ1-4, with D perhaps TRBD1 (5 bases). Sequencing was performed on peripheral blood, taken in a trial of Ad26.COV2.S vaccine versus placebo. The CDR3 nucleotides are TGTGCCAGTAGTAAGGCCGCCGGGGGTGGCGAAAAACTGTTTTTT. It is translated as CASSKAAGGGEKLFF.